The T cell receptor beta chain described here comes from a study of cytomegalovirus exposure and HLA in healthy donors. From germline, CDR1 is SSHAT and CDR2 FNYEAQ (reference sequence). The CDR3 loop spans 14 amino acids. V was shortened by 5 bases and J by 0 bases, with 11 bases between the two germline ends. With respect to this clone: Its antigen remains unknown. Additional DNA sequences in this sample encode the identical CDR3.

Study-level results: Later analysis demonstrated an association between a missense DCLRE1C variant and TCR beta V- and J-gene trimming. Most observed TCR sequences were rare, whereas some public TCRs were detected in many donors. Versus the roughly 700-donor mean, an Asian-associated ancestry cluster reportedly showed fewer N-insertions in a later analysis.

With 60 Vbeta and 13 Jbeta primers, the PCR was carried out. Only in-frame clones appear in the TCRdb table, and some are missing; sequencing was by immunoSEQ multiplex PCR. The profile shows about 140,000 clones, roughly 86% of them singletons. The chain is built from TRBV7-7 and TRBJ2-7, with D maybe TRBD1 (6 bases). The receptor was derived from a woman aged 35 to 49 in good health and CMV-seronegative. What was sequenced was PBMCs. The DNA of the CDR3 is TGTGCCAGCAGCCCCACGACAGGCTCCTACGAGCAGTACTTC. Residues: CASSPTTGSYEQYF. The complete variable domain, with remaining parts taken from reference TRBV7-7 and TRBJ2-7, reads GAGVSQSPRYKVTKRGQDVTLRCDPISSHATLYWYQQALGQGPEFLTYFNYEAQPDKSGLPSDRFSAERPEGSISTLTIQRTEQRDSAMYRCASSPTTGSYEQYFGPGTRLTVT.